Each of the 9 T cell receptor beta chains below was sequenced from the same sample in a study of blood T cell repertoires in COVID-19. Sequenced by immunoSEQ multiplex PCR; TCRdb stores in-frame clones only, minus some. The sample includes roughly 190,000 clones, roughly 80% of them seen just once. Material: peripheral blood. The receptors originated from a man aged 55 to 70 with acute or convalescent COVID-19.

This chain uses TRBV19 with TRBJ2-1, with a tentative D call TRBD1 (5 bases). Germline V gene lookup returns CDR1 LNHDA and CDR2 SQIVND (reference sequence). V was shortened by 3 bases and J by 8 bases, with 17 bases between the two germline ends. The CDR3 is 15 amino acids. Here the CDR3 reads CASSIWTRSVDEQFF. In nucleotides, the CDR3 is TGTGCCAGTAGTATCTGGACACGATCGGTAGATGAGCAGTTCTTC.

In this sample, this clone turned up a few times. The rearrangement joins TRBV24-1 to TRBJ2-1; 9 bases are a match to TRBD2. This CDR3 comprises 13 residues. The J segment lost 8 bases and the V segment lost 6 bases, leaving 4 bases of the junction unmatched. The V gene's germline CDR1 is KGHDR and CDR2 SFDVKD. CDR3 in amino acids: CATSNSGRDEQFF. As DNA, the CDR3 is TGTGCCACCAGTAATAGCGGGAGAGATGAGCAGTTCTTC.

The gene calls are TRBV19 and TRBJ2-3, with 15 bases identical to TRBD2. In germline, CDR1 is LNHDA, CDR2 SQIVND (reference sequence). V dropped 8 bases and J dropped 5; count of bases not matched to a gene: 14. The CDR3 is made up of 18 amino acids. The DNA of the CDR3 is TGTGCCAGTTCTACGACGGGACTAGCGGGGGGAGGGGGAGATACGCAGTATTTT. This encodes CASSTTGLAGGGGDTQYF.

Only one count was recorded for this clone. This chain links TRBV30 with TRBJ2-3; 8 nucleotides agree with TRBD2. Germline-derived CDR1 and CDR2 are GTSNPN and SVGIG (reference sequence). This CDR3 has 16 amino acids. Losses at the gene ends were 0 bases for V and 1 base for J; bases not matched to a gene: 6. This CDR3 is CAWSVRREERTDTQYF. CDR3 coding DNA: TGTGCCTGGAGTGTACGGCGGGAGGAGCGCACAGATACGCAGTATTTT.

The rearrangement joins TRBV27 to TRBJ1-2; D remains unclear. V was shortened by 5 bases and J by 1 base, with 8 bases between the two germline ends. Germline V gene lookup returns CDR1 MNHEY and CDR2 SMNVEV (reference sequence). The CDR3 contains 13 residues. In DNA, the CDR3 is TGTGCCAGCAGTACCCGACTTAACTATGGCTACACCTTC. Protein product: CASSTRLNYGYTF.

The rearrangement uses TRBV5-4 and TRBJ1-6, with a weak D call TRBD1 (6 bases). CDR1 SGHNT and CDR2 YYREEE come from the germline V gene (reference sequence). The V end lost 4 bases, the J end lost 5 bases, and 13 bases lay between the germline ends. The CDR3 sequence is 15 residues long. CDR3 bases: TGTGCCAGCAGCCCCGGACAGCCGGATAATTCACCCCTCCACTTT. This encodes CASSPGQPDNSPLHF.

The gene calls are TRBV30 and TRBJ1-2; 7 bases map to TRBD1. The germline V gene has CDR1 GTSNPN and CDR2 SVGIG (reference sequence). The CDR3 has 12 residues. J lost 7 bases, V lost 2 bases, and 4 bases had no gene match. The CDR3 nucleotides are TGTGCCTGGAGTACTCAGGGGGGTGGCTACACCTTC. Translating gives CAWSTQGGGYTF.

The CDR3 sequence: CASSHKETQYF. The CDR3 region has the DNA TGTGCCAGCAGTCACAAAGAGACCCAGTACTTC. The chain links TRBV27 to TRBJ2-5; no firm D call. V was clipped by 5 bases and J by 3 bases, with 4 bases between them. The CDR3 length is 11 residues. Germline values: CDR1 MNHEY, CDR2 SMNVEV (reference sequence).

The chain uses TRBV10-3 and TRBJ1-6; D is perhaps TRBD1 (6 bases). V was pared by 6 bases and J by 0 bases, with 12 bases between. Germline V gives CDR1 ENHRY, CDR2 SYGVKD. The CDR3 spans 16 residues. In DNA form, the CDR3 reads TGTGCCATCAGAGACGGACAGAGCTCCTATAATTCACCCCTCCACTTT. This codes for CAIRDGQSSYNSPLHF.